Following are 2 T cell receptor beta chains from one sample sequenced in a study of control samples from healthy donors and cancer patients. Clones were sequenced by immunoSEQ multiplex PCR, and TCRdb holds only the in-frame ones, with some missing. The sample consists of about 130,000 clones, roughly 90% of them appearing once. Sequencing input: blood. Receptors were obtained from a young man in good health.

The genes are TRBV4-1 and TRBJ2-1, with 8 bases matching TRBD2. The CDR3 length is 17 residues. CDR1 is MGHRA and CDR2 is YSYEKL in the germline V gene. V lost 2 bases to trimming and J lost 0 bases; unmatched junction nucleotides: 6. CDR3 nucleotide sequence: TGCGCCAGCAGCCAATCACAAGGACTAGCCTCCTACAATGAGCAGTTCTTC. Encoded protein: CASSQSQGLASYNEQFF.

The chain recombines TRBV27 with TRBJ2-3; no definite D call. V was clipped by 8 bases and J by 2 bases, with 11 bases between them. Germline V CDR1 and CDR2: MNHEY, SMNVEV (reference sequence). This CDR3 comprises 13 residues. The CDR3 is CASARRVTDTQYF. Written as DNA, the CDR3 is TGTGCCAGCGCCCGCCGGGTCACAGATACGCAGTATTTT.